A single sample is the source of the 3 T cell receptor beta chains below, sequenced in a study of T cell responses to AZD1222 COVID-19 vaccine (dated by TCRdb to the early 2020s). The time point label, read with the paper, signifies: baseline before first vaccination. Libraries came from the immunoSEQ multiplex PCR assay. TCRdb stores this immuneACCESS table with in-frame sequences only. Part of the clones is absent; in the studies checked, under half of the shortfall reflects unresolved V genes, and no reason is known for the rest. Within this sample are 90,000 to 110,000 clones, with over 75% of them counted one time only. The ten largest make up around 2.3% of the sample. The specimen comprised peripheral blood, sampled on day 0 of AZD1222 vaccination. The receptors here all came from an adult in good health.

The chain recombines TRBV4-3 with TRBJ1-1; a weak D match, TRBD1 (5 bases). V was cut by 0 bases and J by 0 bases, with 11 bases left in between. Germline lookup yields CDR1 LGHNA and CDR2 YSLEER. This CDR3 has 16 amino acids. The DNA of the CDR3 is TGCGCCAGCAGCCAAGATGTGGGGCAGGTGAACACTGAAGCTTTCTTT. Its translation is CASSQDVGQVNTEAFF.

The V and J genes are TRBV27 and TRBJ2-7, with no clear D. The CDR3 totals 10 residues. Trimming removed 10 bases at V and 6 bases at J, with 10 bases between. The V gene's germline CDR1 is MNHEY and CDR2 SMNVEV (reference sequence). This CDR3 is CATKQREQYF. The DNA of the CDR3 is TGTGCCACCAAGCAGCGCGAGCAGTACTTC.

The CDR3 is CASSKVRRGNTYEQYF. CDR3 coding DNA: TGTGCCAGCAGTAAAGTCCGACGGGGGAACACCTACGAGCAGTACTTC. The genes are TRBV25-1 and TRBJ2-7, with D tentatively TRBD2 (6 bases). Germline V CDR1 and CDR2: MGHDK, SYGVNS. The CDR3 consists of 16 residues. The V end lost 5 bases, the J end lost 2 bases, and 19 bases lay between the germline ends.